This TCR beta chain was captured by sequencing in a study of cytomegalovirus exposure and HLA in healthy donors. Each donor was nominally healthy when sampled (though unrecorded immune exposures were likely). The PCR contained 60 Vbeta and 13 Jbeta primers. Measured with immunoSEQ multiplex PCR; TCRdb has only the in-frame clones, and not every one. The sample gives about 83,000 clones, about 69% of which show up once; more than 3.5% is in the top ten. There are 12 residues in the CDR3. Germline CDR1 is SEHNR and CDR2 is FQNEAQ (reference sequence). The germline V and J ends were trimmed by 5 bases and 10 bases, with 12 bases remaining between them.

The sequenced sample consisted of PBMCs. This clonotype was obtained from a man in his 60s in good health and CMV-seronegative. This chain uses TRBV7-9 with TRBJ2-1; a weak D match, TRBD2 (5 bases). The CDR3 region has the DNA TGTGCCAGCAGCCCCCCTCGAGGGGAGCAGTTCTTC. Its translation is CASSPPRGEQFF.